Sequencing of this TCR beta chain was carried out in a study of blood T cells in healthy people across ages. Alongside a J-beta primer mix, a sample-barcoded 5' primer served in a second PCR lasting roughly 6 to 12 cycles. TCRdb reprocessed the 5' RACE reads with MiXCR, giving one entry per CDR3 protein. The repertoire holds about 970,000 distinct CDR3 sequences, with roughly 51% as singletons. Findings and limits, study-wide: The authors considered diversity estimates from one million T cells to be underestimates.

As for this clonotype: The target antigen is unknown.

CDR1 and CDR2 (germline): MDHEN, SYDVKM. Deletions cut 2 bases from V and 4 bases from J, with 9 bases between. The CDR3 totals 13 residues. The sample taken for sequencing was blood. The receptor comes from a woman aged 60-75 years in good health. J is TRBJ2-7 and V is TRBV28; D gene ambiguous. CDR3 DNA sequence: TGTGCCAGCAGTTTAAGCCACCTTTACGAGCAGTACTTC. It is translated as CASSLSHLYEQYF. Full variable domain (missing parts from reference TRBV28 and TRBJ2-7): DVKVTQSSRYLVKRTGEKVFLECVQDMDHENMFWYRQDPGLGLRLIYFSYDVKMKEKGDIPEGYSVSREKKERFSLILESASTNQTSMYLCASSLSHLYEQYFGPGTRLTVT.